The present entry profiles one T cell receptor (beta chain) with its context. This specimen comes from a study of blood T cell repertoires in COVID-19. Overall study: Samples came from the United States, Italy and Spain, spanning acute and convalescent COVID-19. In each case, the material was cDNA or gDNA derived from T cells, B-cell-depleted T cells, or PBMCs.

The CDR3 totals 13 residues. Trimming stripped 5 bases from V and 9 bases from J, with 11 bases between. Germline CDR1 reads MDHEN; CDR2 reads SYDVKM. In the authors' workflow: Quantification of nucleated cells was approximated via reference gene primer amplification. Profiled with immunoSEQ multiplex PCR; TCRdb holds only in-frame clones, not every one. That table gives V, J and clone size, and the DNA gave D and trimming. Of 350,000 to 550,000 clones in the sample, roughly 89% were seen once. This clonotype was sampled from a young woman with acute or convalescent COVID-19. The specimen sequenced was peripheral blood. The rearrangement uses TRBV28 and TRBJ1-6; possibly TRBD1 for D (6 bases). Here the CDR3 DNA reads TGTGCCAGCAGTATGGGGGCGAGTTCACCCCTCCACTTT. It specifies CASSMGASSPLHF.